The clone carrying this T cell receptor beta chain was counted a few times. Antigen: not known. The CDR3 totals 15 residues. J gave up 5 bases and V 2 bases, and 7 bases lay outside the gene matches. A second PCR, run for roughly 7 to 12 cycles, used a sample-barcoded 5' primer plus a J-beta primer mix. MiXCR, applied by TCRdb to the 5' RACE reads, yields one record per CDR3 protein. The sample includes some 1.8 million distinct CDR3 sequences, about 39% of them seen just once. The data were taken from a study of blood T cells in healthy people across ages. Overall study results and limits: The fall in TCR beta diversity per million T cells was roughly linear with age.

In terms of origin and age, donors were healthy Caucasian individuals from Russia aged roughly 6 to 100. At least 5 micrograms of total RNA were extracted per sample. This sequence originates from a human donor in good health. Sequencing was done on a sample of blood. The J gene is TRBJ2-5, the V gene TRBV12-3 or TRBV12-4; 8 bases are shared with TRBD2. CDR3 nucleotide sequence: TGTGCCAGCAGTTTATCCAGCGGGGGAGGCGAGACCCAGTACTTC. Its translation: CASSLSSGGGETQYF.